This T cell receptor beta chain was identified during a study of cytomegalovirus exposure and HLA in healthy donors. Points from the study as a whole: As was reported, the classifier diagnosed cytomegalovirus status with high specificity and sensitivity. Altogether, 170 or so TCR beta chains were recorded as cytomegalovirus-associated.

The CDR3 is 15 amino acids. The trim removed 5 bases at V and 4 bases at J, leaving 4 bases unmatched. Germline V gene lookup returns CDR1 LNHDA and CDR2 SQIVND (reference sequence). Concerning this clone: Its antigen is still unknown.

Generated by immunoSEQ multiplex PCR, the TCRdb table keeps only in-frame clones and is missing some. The table records under 200,000 clones, about 81% of them present only once. This rearrangement joins TRBV19 to TRBJ1-6; TRBD1 matches at 8 bases. This clonotype originated in a woman aged 25 to 39 in good health and CMV-seronegative. Sample: PBMCs. Written as DNA, the CDR3 is TGTGCCAGTAGTTACGGACAGGGTTATAATTCACCCCTCCACTTT. Protein product: CASSYGQGYNSPLHF. Using reference TRBV19 and TRBJ1-6 for the parts outside the CDR3, the full variable domain is DGGITQSPKYLFRKEGQNVTLSCEQNLNHDAMYWYRQDPGQGLRLIYYSQIVNDFQKGDIAEGYSVSREKKESFPLTVTSAQKNPTAFYLCASSYGQGYNSPLHFGNGTRLTVT.